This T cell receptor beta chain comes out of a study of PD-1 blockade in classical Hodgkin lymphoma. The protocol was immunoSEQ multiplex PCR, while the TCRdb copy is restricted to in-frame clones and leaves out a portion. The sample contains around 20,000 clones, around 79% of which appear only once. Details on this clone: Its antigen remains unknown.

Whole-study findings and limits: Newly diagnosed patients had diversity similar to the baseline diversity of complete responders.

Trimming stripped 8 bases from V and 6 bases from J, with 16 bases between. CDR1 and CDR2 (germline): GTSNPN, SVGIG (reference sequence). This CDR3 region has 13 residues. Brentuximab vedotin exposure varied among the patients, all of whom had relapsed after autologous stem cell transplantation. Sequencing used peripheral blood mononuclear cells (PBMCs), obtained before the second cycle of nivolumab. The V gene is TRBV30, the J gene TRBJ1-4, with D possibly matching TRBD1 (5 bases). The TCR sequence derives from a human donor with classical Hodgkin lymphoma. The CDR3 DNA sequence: TGTGCCGGATCCAGGGTCTTAGATGAAAAACTGTTTTTT. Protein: CAGSRVLDEKLFF.